This T cell receptor (beta chain) was captured in a study of cytomegalovirus exposure and HLA in healthy donors. Study-level information: Some 87 million unique TCRs from HLA-typed donors were held in an early release of data. Across more than 350 genotyped donors, just over 80% landed in the Caucasian-associated ancestry cluster.

Primers for the PCR totalled 60 Vbeta and 13 Jbeta. Assay: immunoSEQ multiplex PCR; the TCRdb copy retains only in-frame clones and omits some. Of around 76,000 clones detected, less than 85% appear once; the ten largest clones hold nearly 10%. Findings of the study overall: Later analysis identified 16,951 TCR beta sequences associated with HLA alleles, using a false discovery rate threshold of 0.05. Most of the TCR beta V segments (in an earlier analysis) were productive either about 90% or about 30% of the time.

As concerns this clone: Its antigen is unidentified.

The CDR3 sequence is 15 residues long. The ends lost 3 bases at V and 3 bases at J; junction bases unmatched: 6. Germline V gene data show CDR1 as MNHNS and CDR2 as SASEGT. The TCR originated in a woman in her forties or fifties in good health and CMV-seropositive. The sequenced material came from PBMCs. V is TRBV6-1 and J is TRBJ2-7; 9 positions agree with TRBD2. CDR3 sequence (DNA): TGTGCCAGCAGTGAGTGGGCTAGCGGGGACTACGAGCAGTACTTC. This gives the protein CASSEWASGDYEQYF.